The T cell receptor (beta chain) described here comes from a study of blood T cell repertoires in COVID-19. Repertoires were generated with immunoSEQ multiplex PCR, while TCRdb's copy carries only in-frame clones and drops some. The sample comprises over 350,000 clones, 70% to 90% of which are singletons, and more than 0.95% rests with the top ten. Germline V gene data show CDR1 as SQVTM and CDR2 as ANQGSEA. CDR3 length: 13 residues. V lost 4 bases and J 4 bases, leaving 13 bases between the germline ends. Sample: PBMCs or T cells enriched from blood (not recorded which). The chain has TRBV29-1 and TRBJ1-2, with D tentatively TRBD1 (6 bases). The TCR comes from a woman in her late teens or twenties who had recovered from COVID-19. The CDR3 loop reads CSVGEGGSYGYTF. CDR3 coding DNA: TGCAGCGTTGGGGAGGGGGGTAGCTATGGCTACACCTTC.